Following are 30 T cell receptor beta chains from one sample sequenced in a study of spatial heterogeneity in lung cancer. Findings and caveats of the study: One measure, the expanded intratumoral alpha and beta TCR count, tracked tumor mutation counts.

TCRdb reprocessed the 5' RACE reads via MiXCR and lists one record per CDR3 protein. The sample yields about 100,000 distinct CDR3 sequences, about 4.6% seen once. As to time point: sample taken at primary tumor resection. For these TCRs, the target antigens are not known. This material consisted of lung tumor tissue, taken at surgery. The source is a male donor with early-stage non-small cell lung cancer.

This clonotype was counted many times. The chain couples TRBV4-1 to TRBJ2-5; tentatively, D is TRBD2 (5 bases). The CDR3 length is 16 residues. The V and J ends lost 0 bases and 1 base respectively, with 12 bases between them. In germline, CDR1 is MGHRA, CDR2 YSYEKL. This chain's CDR3 is CASSQDPAEVQETQYF. The CDR3 nucleotides are TGCGCCAGCAGCCAAGATCCAGCGGAGGTCCAAGAGACCCAGTACTTC.

At least ten counts were recorded for this clonotype. V is TRBV12-3 or TRBV12-4 and J is TRBJ2-1; maybe TRBD2 (5 bases). Deletions cut 7 bases from V and 4 bases from J, with 17 bases between. This CDR3 has 15 residues. Here the CDR3 DNA reads TGTGCCAGCAACTACCCCGGGATCCTTTACAATGAGCAGTTCTTC. Protein product: CASNYPGILYNEQFF.

The chain is built from TRBV7-2 and TRBJ1-3; D is perhaps TRBD1 (6 bases). Germline V lookup: CDR1 SGHTA, CDR2 FQGNSA. The CDR3 contains 15 residues. With 3 bases removed from V and 3 bases from J, the gap between germline ends came to 12 bases. DNA for the CDR3: TGTGCCAGCAGCTTGAGGGGGGGCGTTGGAAACACCATATATTTT. It specifies CASSLRGGVGNTIYF. Looking up the rest from reference TRBV7-2 and TRBJ1-3 gives the full variable domain: GAGVSQSPSNKVTEKGKDVELRCDPISGHTALYWYRQSLGQGLEFLIYFQGNSAPDKSGLPSDRFSAERTGGSVSTLTIQRTQQEDSAVYLCASSLRGGVGNTIYFGEGSWLTVV.

About this clonotype itself: Given a much more abundant clone one base away, this may be a read error. Lacking the conserved final phenylalanine or tryptophan, this CDR3 likely reflects a read error. The rearrangement links TRBV3-1 to TRBJ2-1, with TRBD1 matching 7 bases. After removal of 2 bases from V and 6 bases from J, the junction contained 4 bases not matched to a gene. This CDR3 has 14 residues. The V gene's germline CDR1 is LGHDT and CDR2 YNNKEL (reference sequence). CDR3: CASSQRKGANEQFY. As DNA, the CDR3 is TGTGCCAGCAGCCAAAGGAAGGGGGCCAATGAGCAGTTCTAC.

This clonotype has at least ten counts. The rearrangement joins TRBV28 to TRBJ1-5; D is unclear. Germline CDR1 reads MDHEN; CDR2 reads SYDVKM. This CDR3 contains 15 residues. V was shortened by 4 bases and J by 3 bases, with 13 bases between the two germline ends. The DNA for the CDR3 is TGTGCCAGCAGTTCCCCACCGGGCTACAATCAGCCCCAGCATTTT. It codes for CASSSPPGYNQPQHF.

This clonotype came up many times. The rearrangement joins TRBV20-1 to TRBJ2-7; no clear D gene. Germline assignment: CDR1 DFQATT and CDR2 SNEGSKA (reference sequence). This CDR3 is 16 amino acids long. The V end was cut by 1 base, the J end by 0 bases, with 16 bases between. In DNA, the CDR3 is TGCAGTGCTAGAGTTATCTTCGGGTTGAACTCCTACGAGCAGTACTTC. It is translated as CSARVIFGLNSYEQYF.

This clonotype has at least ten counts. The chain has TRBV10-1 and TRBJ2-2, with 7 bases identical to TRBD1. CDR3 length: 14 amino acids. V lost 1 base to trimming and J lost 7 bases; unmatched junction nucleotides: 3. Germline-derived CDR1 and CDR2 are WNHNN and SYGVQD (reference sequence). DNA for the CDR3: TGCGCCAGCAGTGAGTTACAGGGGATCGGGGAGCTGTTTTTT. It yields the protein CASSELQGIGELFF.

In its sample, this clonotype was seen many times. The chain joins TRBV20-1 to TRBJ1-2; possible D gene TRBD1, 5 bases. CDR3 length: 15 amino acids. Between the trimmed V and J ends, which lost 3 bases and 5 bases, there was a span of 19 bases. CDR1 is DFQATT, CDR2 SNEGSKA, per germline (reference sequence). This CDR3 is CSARGLPIGLYGYTF. CDR3 in DNA: TGCAGTGCTAGGGGACTGCCGATAGGGTTGTATGGCTACACCTTC.

The chain combines TRBV7-8 with TRBJ2-7; D gene uncertain. With 0 bases removed from V and 0 bases from J, the gap between germline ends came to 9 bases. This CDR3 region has 15 residues. In germline, CDR1 is SGHVS, CDR2 FQNEAQ. The CDR3 here is CASSLALTLSYEQYF. CDR3 bases: TGTGCCAGCAGCTTAGCGTTGACGCTCTCCTACGAGCAGTACTTC.

In its sample, this clonotype was seen many times. The rearrangement joins TRBV13 to TRBJ2-3; weak D call: TRBD2 (6 bases). Germline CDR1 reads PRHDT; CDR2 reads FYEKMQ (reference sequence). The CDR3 sequence is 18 residues long. Trimming cost V 4 bases and J 4 bases, with 24 bases left between them. CDR3 region: CASSSQPGLRVRADTQYF. The DNA for the CDR3 is TGTGCCAGCAGCTCGCAGCCGGGACTCCGGGTTAGGGCAGATACGCAGTATTTT.

The chain is built from TRBV20-1 and TRBJ2-3; 8 bases match TRBD2. The junction had 12 bases not matched to a gene; V was cut back by 6 bases and J by 4 bases. From germline, CDR1 is DFQATT and CDR2 SNEGSKA (reference sequence). The CDR3 loop spans 15 amino acids. The CDR3 region is CSALGLAGFADTQYF. DNA for the CDR3: TGCAGTGCCTTGGGGCTAGCGGGCTTCGCAGATACGCAGTATTTT.

This clonotype was observed many times. The rearrangement joins TRBV7-7 to TRBJ2-7, with D perhaps TRBD1 (6 bases). V lost 6 bases to trimming and J lost 6 bases, with 15 bases between them. This CDR3 has 13 amino acids. Germline V gene sequence: CDR1 SSHAT, CDR2 FNYEAQ (reference sequence). The CDR3 reads CASSIYRDGEQYF. CDR3 coding DNA: TGTGCCAGCAGTATTTACAGGGACGGCGAGCAGTACTTC. The full variable domain, rest sourced from reference TRBV7-7 and TRBJ2-7, is GAGVSQSPRYKVTKRGQDVTLRCDPISSHATLYWYQQALGQGPEFLTYFNYEAQPDKSGLPSDRFSAERPEGSISTLTIQRTEQRDSAMYRCASSIYRDGEQYFGPGTRLTVT.

In its sample, this clonotype was seen many times. The chain is built from TRBV18 and TRBJ2-1, with 9 bases identical to TRBD1. This CDR3 is built from 15 residues. The V gene's germline CDR1 is KGHSH and CDR2 LQKENI. Trimming at V came to 4 bases and at J to 3 bases, leaving 4 bases not matched to a gene. The chain's CDR3 is CASSQDRGDYNEQFF. In nucleotides, the CDR3 is TGTGCCAGCTCACAGGACAGGGGTGACTACAATGAGCAGTTCTTC.

This clonotype was seen many times. The chain joins TRBV28 to TRBJ1-2; D not resolved. This CDR3 is 12 amino acids long. Trimming left V 6 bases short and J 4 bases short, with 9 bases between. Per the germline V gene, CDR1 is MDHEN and CDR2 is SYDVKM. CDR3 DNA: TGTGCCAGCAGAACCGGGATCTATGGCTACACCTTC. Residues: CASRTGIYGYTF.

There are many counts of this clonotype. The chain is built from TRBV12-3 or TRBV12-4 and TRBJ2-3; 16 bases line up with TRBD2. This CDR3 is 20 amino acids long. V trimming: 5 bases; J trimming: 5 bases; junction bases outside the gene matches: 16. CDR3 loop: CASSPNLPGLAGGPEDTQYF. CDR3 in DNA: TGTGCCAGCAGTCCGAACCTCCCGGGACTAGCGGGAGGGCCTGAAGATACGCAGTATTTT.

This clonotype was observed at least ten times. The CDR3 spells CAIKTRTDTGELFF. The CDR3 DNA is TGTGCCATCAAGACCCGGACGGACACCGGGGAGCTGTTTTTT. The chain combines TRBV10-3 with TRBJ2-2, with D uncertain. This CDR3 contains 14 residues. Trimming left V 7 bases short and J 3 bases short, with 12 bases between. From germline, CDR1 is ENHRY and CDR2 SYGVKD.

This clonotype was counted ten times or more. This chain links TRBV2 with TRBJ2-2; TRBD2 matches at 8 bases. The length of the CDR3 is 15 residues. With 5 bases clipped from V and 1 base from J, the junction kept 3 bases outside the gene matches. The germline gives CDR1 SNHLY, CDR2 FYNNEI. The CDR3 bases are TGTGCCAGCAGTAAAACTAGCGGGAACACCGGGGAGCTGTTTTTT. Translating gives CASSKTSGNTGELFF.

This clonotype was counted many times. The chain uses TRBV11-2 and TRBJ2-2, with TRBD2 matching over 9 bases. The CDR3 contains 14 residues. Germline lookup yields CDR1 SGHAT and CDR2 FQNNGV. J lost 10 bases, V lost 9 bases, and 12 bases had no gene match. CDR3 loop: CASRGREGIEELFF. For the CDR3, the DNA is TGTGCCAGTCGGGGGCGGGAGGGAATTGAGGAGCTGTTTTTT.

This clonotype was seen many times. The rearrangement links TRBV4-2 to TRBJ1-1, with a possible D match to TRBD1 (6 bases). This CDR3 contains 15 residues. With 1 base removed from V and 1 base from J, the gap between germline ends came to 10 bases. CDR1 LGHNA and CDR2 YNFKEQ come from the germline V gene. CDR3 coding DNA: TGTGCCAGCAGCCAAGTGGGGGCCTGGAACACTGAAGCTTTCTTT. Residues: CASSQVGAWNTEAFF.

This clonotype was detected many times. The chain is built from TRBV29-1 and TRBJ2-3; D unclear. The V gene lost 4 bases and the J gene lost 4 bases, with 3 bases spanning the gap. The CDR3 covers 10 residues. CDR1 and CDR2 (germline): SQVTM, ANQGSEA. Here the CDR3 DNA reads TGCAGCGTTGCACCAGATACGCAGTATTTT. Translated: CSVAPDTQYF.

This clonotype was seen at least ten times. V gene TRBV6-4 combines with J gene TRBJ2-2; D not resolved. V was pared by 2 bases and J by 2 bases, with 3 bases between. Germline CDR1 MRHNA, CDR2 SNTAGT. The CDR3 has 13 amino acids. Here the CDR3 DNA reads TGTGCCAGCAGTGACGGTAACACCGGGGAGCTGTTTTTT. Translated: CASSDGNTGELFF.

In nucleotides, the CDR3 is TGTGCCAGCAGTTTCGGGGGTGAAGGGGTGGACATTCAGTACTTC. This encodes CASSFGGEGVDIQYF. This chain joins TRBV12-3 or TRBV12-4 and TRBJ2-4, with D possibly being TRBD2 (6 bases). The V end lost 3 bases, the J end lost 8 bases, and 17 bases lay between the germline ends. The CDR3 loop spans 15 amino acids.

This clonotype was counted at least ten times. J is TRBJ2-1 and V is TRBV5-1; 7 bases fit TRBD2. The CDR3 is 12 amino acids. The V segment lost 7 bases and the J segment 10 bases; nucleotides outside the gene matches: 8. Germline assignment: CDR1 SGHRS and CDR2 YFSETQ. The CDR3 is CASSGTTTEQFF. The CDR3 DNA reads TGCGCCAGCTCCGGGACTACCACAGAGCAGTTCTTC.

Ten or more counts support this clonotype. The chain links TRBV10-3 to TRBJ1-2; possible D gene TRBD1, 5 bases. V gave up 4 bases and J gave up 2 bases, with 8 bases separating them. The CDR3 has 13 residues. In germline, CDR1 is ENHRY, CDR2 SYGVKD. This CDR3 reads CAISGQQNYGYTF. As DNA, the CDR3 is TGTGCCATCAGTGGACAGCAAAACTATGGCTACACCTTC.

The sample holds many counts of this clonotype. The gene calls are TRBV3-1 and TRBJ1-5, with D unresolved. Germline CDR1 reads LGHDT; CDR2 reads YNNKEL (reference sequence). This CDR3 has 15 amino acids. V was cut by 4 bases and J by 1 base, with 11 bases left in between. This chain's CDR3 is CASSLRTQSNQPQHF. CDR3 in DNA: TGTGCCAGCAGCCTAAGGACGCAAAGCAATCAGCCCCAGCATTTT.

This clonotype was seen at least ten times. This chain links TRBV20-1 with TRBJ2-7; D gene unclear. CDR3 size: 12 residues. Trimming pared 4 bases from V and 1 base from J, leaving 8 bases between. The V gene's germline CDR1 is DFQATT and CDR2 SNEGSKA (reference sequence). As DNA, the CDR3 is TGCAGTGCTAAGAGGTTGTCCTACGAGCAGTACTTC. Protein: CSAKRLSYEQYF.

Many counts were recorded for this clonotype. This chain links TRBV28 with TRBJ2-4, with 9 bases aligning to TRBD1. CDR1 and CDR2 (germline): MDHEN, SYDVKM. This CDR3 has 16 amino acids. The junction had 10 bases not matched to a gene; V was cut back by 2 bases and J by 8 bases. In DNA form, the CDR3 reads TGTGCCAGCAGTTTAGACCAAGCGAACAGGGGGCACATTCAGTACTTC. Its translation is CASSLDQANRGHIQYF.

This clonotype has a count of ten or more. The V gene is TRBV28, the J gene TRBJ2-1, with TRBD2 matching 16 bases. V shed 4 bases, J shed 5 bases, and the junction held 5 bases outside the gene matches. The CDR3 spans 17 residues. Germline V gene sequence: CDR1 MDHEN, CDR2 SYDVKM. This chain's CDR3 is CASSSPGLAGGDNEQFF. The CDR3 coding sequence is TGTGCCAGCAGTTCGCCGGGACTAGCGGGAGGGGACAATGAGCAGTTCTTC.

This clonotype was seen many times. This rearrangement joins TRBV11-2 to TRBJ2-1, with 8 bases aligning to TRBD1. The germline V gene has CDR1 SGHAT and CDR2 FQNNGV. V lost 4 bases, J lost 5 bases, and 7 bases stayed unmatched. This CDR3 region has 15 residues. In DNA form, the CDR3 reads TGTGCCAGCAGCTCGGGGACAGGAGGAAACAATGAGCAGTTCTTC. Protein sequence: CASSSGTGGNNEQFF.

This clonotype has at least ten counts. The chain carries TRBV29-1 and TRBJ2-2; D gene uncertain. Germline values: CDR1 SQVTM, CDR2 ANQGSEA. The CDR3 covers 14 residues. The V end was cut by 4 bases, the J end by 0 bases, with 9 bases between. The CDR3 DNA reads as TGCAGCGTTGCGAACCCGGCGAACACCGGGGAGCTGTTTTTT. This sequence encodes CSVANPANTGELFF.